This TCR beta chain is drawn from a study of technical replicates of blood from a few donors. This CDR3 spans 18 amino acids. Germline CDR1 is SGHRS and CDR2 is YFSETQ. The germline V and J ends were trimmed by 0 bases and 0 bases, with 19 bases remaining between them. The method was immunoSEQ multiplex PCR; TCRdb's version includes in-frame clones alone and lacks a portion of them. The sample holds tens of thousands of clones, 95% to 98% seen once. The sample taken for sequencing was T cells isolated from PBMCs. The rearrangement links TRBV5-1 to TRBJ2-7; a weak D match, TRBD2 (6 bases). The receptor was derived from a human donor in good health. The CDR3 DNA follows: TGCGCCAGCAGCTTGGGGGTTGGGGCTAGCGTGAACTCCTACGAGCAGTACTTC. It specifies CASSLGVGASVNSYEQYF. Full variable domain (rest looked up from reference TRBV5-1 and TRBJ2-7): KAGVTQTPRYLIKTRGQQVTLSCSPISGHRSVSWYQQTPGQGLQFLFEYFSETQRNKGNFPGRFSGRQFSNSRSEMNVSTLELGDSALYLCASSLGVGASVNSYEQYFGPGTRLTVT.